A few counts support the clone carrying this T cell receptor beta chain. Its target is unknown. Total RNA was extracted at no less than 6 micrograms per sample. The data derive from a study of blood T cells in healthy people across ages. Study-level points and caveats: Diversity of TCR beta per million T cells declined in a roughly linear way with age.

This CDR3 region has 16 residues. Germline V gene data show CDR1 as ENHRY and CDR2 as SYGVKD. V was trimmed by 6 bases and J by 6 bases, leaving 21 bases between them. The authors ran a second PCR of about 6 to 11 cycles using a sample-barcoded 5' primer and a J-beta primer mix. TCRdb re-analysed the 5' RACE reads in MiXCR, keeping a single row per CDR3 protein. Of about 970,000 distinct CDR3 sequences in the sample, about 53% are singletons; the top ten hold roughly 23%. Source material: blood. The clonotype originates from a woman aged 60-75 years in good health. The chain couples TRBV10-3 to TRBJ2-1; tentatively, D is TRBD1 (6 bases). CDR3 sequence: CAISSRIGTGSNEQFF. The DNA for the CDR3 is TGTGCCATCAGCTCCCGGATAGGAACAGGGTCCAATGAGCAGTTCTTC.